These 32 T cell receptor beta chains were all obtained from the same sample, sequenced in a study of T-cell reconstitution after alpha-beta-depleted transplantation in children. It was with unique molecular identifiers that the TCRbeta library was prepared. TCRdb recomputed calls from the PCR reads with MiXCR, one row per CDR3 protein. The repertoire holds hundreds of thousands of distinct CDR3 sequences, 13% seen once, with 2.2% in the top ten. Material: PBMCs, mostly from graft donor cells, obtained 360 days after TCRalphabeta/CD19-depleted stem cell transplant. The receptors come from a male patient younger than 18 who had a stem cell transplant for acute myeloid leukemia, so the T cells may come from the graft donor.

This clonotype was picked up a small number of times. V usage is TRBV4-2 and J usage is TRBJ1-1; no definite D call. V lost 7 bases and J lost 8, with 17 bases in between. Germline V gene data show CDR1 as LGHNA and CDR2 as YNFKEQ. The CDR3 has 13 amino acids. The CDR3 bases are TGTGCCAGCACCCGGATCCCAGAGGTAGAAGCTTTCTTT. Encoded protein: CASTRIPEVEAFF.

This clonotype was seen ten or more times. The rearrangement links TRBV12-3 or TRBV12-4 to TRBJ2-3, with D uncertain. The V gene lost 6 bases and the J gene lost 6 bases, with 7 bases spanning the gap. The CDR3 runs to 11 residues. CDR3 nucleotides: TGTGCCAGCAGCTCTGGGGATACGCAGTATTTT. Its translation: CASSSGDTQYF.

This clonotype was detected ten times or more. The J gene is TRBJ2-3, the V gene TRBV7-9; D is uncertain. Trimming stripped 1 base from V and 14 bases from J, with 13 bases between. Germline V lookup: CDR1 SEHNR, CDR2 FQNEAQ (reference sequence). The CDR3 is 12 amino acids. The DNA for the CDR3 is TGTGCCAGCAGCTTAGGCCTAGTACCTGGGTATTTT. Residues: CASSLGLVPGYF. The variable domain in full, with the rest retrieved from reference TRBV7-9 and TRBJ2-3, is DTGVSQNPRHKITKRGQNVTFRCDPISEHNRLYWYRQTLGQGPEFLTYFQNEAQLEKSRLLSDRFSAERPKGSFSTLEIQRTEQGDSAMYLCASSLGLVPGYFGPGTRLTVL.

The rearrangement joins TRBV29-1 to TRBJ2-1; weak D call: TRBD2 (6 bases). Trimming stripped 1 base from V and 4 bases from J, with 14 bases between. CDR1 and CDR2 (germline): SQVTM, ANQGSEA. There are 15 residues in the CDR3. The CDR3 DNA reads TGCAGCGTTGAAGCGGAGGGAAAGGGGTACAATGAGCAGTTCTTC. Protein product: CSVEAEGKGYNEQFF.

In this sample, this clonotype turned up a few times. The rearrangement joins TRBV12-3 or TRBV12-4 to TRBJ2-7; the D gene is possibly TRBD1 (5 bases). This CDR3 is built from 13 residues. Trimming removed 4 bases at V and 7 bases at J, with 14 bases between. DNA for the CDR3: TGTGCCAGCAGTTCTCAGGGTTTGGGTGAGCAGTACTTC. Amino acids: CASSSQGLGEQYF.

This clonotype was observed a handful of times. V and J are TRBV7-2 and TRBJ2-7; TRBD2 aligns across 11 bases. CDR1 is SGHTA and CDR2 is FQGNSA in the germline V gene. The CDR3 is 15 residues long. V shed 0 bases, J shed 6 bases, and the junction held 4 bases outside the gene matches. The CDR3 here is CASSLANLAGGEQYF. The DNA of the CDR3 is TGTGCCAGCAGCTTAGCGAATCTAGCGGGAGGCGAGCAGTACTTC.

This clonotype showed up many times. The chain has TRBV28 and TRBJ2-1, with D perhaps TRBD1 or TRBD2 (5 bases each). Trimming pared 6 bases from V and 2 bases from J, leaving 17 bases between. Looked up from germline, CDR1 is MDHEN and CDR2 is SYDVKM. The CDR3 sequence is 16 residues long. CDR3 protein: CASSLGTLQTYNEQFF. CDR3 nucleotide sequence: TGTGCCAGCAGCTTAGGGACGTTACAAACCTACAATGAGCAGTTCTTC.

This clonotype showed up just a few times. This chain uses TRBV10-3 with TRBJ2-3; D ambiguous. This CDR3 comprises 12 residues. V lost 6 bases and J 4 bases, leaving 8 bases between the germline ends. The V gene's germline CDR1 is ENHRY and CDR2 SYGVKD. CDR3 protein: CAIRHTPDTQYF. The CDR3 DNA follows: TGTGCCATCAGGCACACACCAGATACGCAGTATTTT.

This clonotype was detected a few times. CDR3 protein: CASSLVRTGSYEQYF. The CDR3 coding sequence is TGTGCCAGCAGCTTAGTTCGGACAGGATCCTACGAGCAGTACTTC. V and J are TRBV7-6 and TRBJ2-7; 7 positions agree with TRBD1. The V gene's germline CDR1 is SGHVS and CDR2 FNYEAQ. The V gene end was trimmed by 1 base and the J gene end by 1 base; junction bases not matched to a gene: 4. There are 15 residues in the CDR3.

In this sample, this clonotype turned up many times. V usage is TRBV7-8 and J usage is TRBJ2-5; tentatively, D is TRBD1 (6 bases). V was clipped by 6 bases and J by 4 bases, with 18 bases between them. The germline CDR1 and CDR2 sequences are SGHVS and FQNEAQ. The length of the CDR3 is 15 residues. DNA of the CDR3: TGTGCCAGCAGACCGGGACATTGGGCTTTAGAGACCCAGTACTTC. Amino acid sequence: CASRPGHWALETQYF.

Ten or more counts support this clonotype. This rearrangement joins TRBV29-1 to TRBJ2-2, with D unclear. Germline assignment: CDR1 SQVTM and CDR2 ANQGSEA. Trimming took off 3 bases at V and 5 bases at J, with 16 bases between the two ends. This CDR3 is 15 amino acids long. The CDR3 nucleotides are TGCAGCGTTGAGGTTGGAGTAGGAACGACCGGGGAGCTGTTTTTT. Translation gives CSVEVGVGTTGELFF.

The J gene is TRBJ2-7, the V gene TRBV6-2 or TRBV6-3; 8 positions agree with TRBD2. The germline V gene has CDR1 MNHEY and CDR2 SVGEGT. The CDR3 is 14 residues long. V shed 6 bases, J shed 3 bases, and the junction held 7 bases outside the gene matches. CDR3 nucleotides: TGTGCCAGCAGACCTTCGGGACTAGACTACGAGCAGTACTTC. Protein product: CASRPSGLDYEQYF.

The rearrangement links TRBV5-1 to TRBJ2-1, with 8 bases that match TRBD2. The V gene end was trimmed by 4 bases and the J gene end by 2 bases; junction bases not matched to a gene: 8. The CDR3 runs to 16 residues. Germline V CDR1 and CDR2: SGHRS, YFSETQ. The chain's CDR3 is CASSPLGRGPYNEQFF. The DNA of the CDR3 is TGCGCCAGCAGCCCCCTCGGGAGGGGTCCCTACAATGAGCAGTTCTTC.

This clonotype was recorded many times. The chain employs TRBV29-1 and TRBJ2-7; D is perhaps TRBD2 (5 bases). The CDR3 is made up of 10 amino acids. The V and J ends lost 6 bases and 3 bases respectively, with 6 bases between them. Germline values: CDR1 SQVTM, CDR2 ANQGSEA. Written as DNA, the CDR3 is TGCAGCGTAGGAGGCTACGAGCAGTACTTC. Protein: CSVGGYEQYF.

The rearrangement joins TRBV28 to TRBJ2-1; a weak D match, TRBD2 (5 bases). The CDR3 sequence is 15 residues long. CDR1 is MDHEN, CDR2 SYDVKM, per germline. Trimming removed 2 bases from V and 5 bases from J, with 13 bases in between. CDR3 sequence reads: CASSLGLAPNNEQFF. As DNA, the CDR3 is TGTGCCAGCAGTTTAGGCCTAGCCCCCAACAATGAGCAGTTCTTC.

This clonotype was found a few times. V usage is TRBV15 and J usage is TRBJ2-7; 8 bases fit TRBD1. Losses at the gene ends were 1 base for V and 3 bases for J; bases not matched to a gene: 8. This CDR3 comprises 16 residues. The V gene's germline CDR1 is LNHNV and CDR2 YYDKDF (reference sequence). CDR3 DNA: TGTGCCACCAGCAGAGGAAGGGGGGACAGGATCTACGAGCAGTACTTC. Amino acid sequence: CATSRGRGDRIYEQYF.

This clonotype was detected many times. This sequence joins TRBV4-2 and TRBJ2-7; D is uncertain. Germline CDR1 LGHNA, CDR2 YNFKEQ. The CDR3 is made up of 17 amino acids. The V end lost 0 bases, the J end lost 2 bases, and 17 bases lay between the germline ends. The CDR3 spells CASSQDLPGTLAYEQYF. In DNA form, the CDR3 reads TGTGCCAGCAGCCAAGATCTCCCCGGAACACTCGCCTACGAGCAGTACTTC.

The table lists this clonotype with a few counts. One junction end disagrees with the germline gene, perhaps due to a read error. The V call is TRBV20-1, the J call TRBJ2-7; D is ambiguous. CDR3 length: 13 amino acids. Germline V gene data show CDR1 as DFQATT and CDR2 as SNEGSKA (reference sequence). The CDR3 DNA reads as TGCAGTGCTAGAGAACTTAGTCGGATTCCCTGGGACTTC. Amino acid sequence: CSARELSRIPWDF.

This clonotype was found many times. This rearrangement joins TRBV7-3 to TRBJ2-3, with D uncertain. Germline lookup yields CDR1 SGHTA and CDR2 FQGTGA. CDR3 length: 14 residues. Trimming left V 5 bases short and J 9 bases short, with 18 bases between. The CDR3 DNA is TGTGCCAGCAGCCTATCTGCCACTAACCCAACGCAGTATTTT. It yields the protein CASSLSATNPTQYF.

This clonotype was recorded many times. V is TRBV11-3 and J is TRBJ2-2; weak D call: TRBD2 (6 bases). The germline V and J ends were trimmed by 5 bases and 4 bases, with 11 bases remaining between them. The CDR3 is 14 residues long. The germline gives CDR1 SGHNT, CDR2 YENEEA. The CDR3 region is CASSAGTPTGELFF. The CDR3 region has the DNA TGTGCCAGCAGCGCCGGGACTCCCACCGGGGAGCTGTTTTTT.

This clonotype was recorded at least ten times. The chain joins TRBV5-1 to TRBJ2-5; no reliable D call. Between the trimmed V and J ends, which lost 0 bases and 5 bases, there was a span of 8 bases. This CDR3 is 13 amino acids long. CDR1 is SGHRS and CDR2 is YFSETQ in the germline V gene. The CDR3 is CASSLESFETQYF. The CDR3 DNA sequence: TGCGCCAGCAGCTTGGAGTCATTCGAGACCCAGTACTTC. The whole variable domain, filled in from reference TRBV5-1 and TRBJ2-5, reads KAGVTQTPRYLIKTRGQQVTLSCSPISGHRSVSWYQQTPGQGLQFLFEYFSETQRNKGNFPGRFSGRQFSNSRSEMNVSTLELGDSALYLCASSLESFETQYFGPGTRLLVL.

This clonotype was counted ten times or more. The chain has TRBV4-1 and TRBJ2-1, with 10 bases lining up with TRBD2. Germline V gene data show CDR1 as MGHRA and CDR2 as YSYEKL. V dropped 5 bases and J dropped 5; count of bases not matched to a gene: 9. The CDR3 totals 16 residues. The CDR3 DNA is TGCGCCAGCAGCACCCGTCGAGGACTAGCGGACAATGAGCAGTTCTTC. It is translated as CASSTRRGLADNEQFF.

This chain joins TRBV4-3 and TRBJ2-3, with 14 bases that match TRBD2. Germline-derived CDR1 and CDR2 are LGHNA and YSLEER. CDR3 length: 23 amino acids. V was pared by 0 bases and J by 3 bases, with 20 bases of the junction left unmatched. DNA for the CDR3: TGCGCCAGCAGCCAAGAAATCCAACTTGGACTAGCGGGAGGATCGAGGATAACAGATACGCAGTATTTT. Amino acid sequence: CASSQEIQLGLAGGSRITDTQYF.

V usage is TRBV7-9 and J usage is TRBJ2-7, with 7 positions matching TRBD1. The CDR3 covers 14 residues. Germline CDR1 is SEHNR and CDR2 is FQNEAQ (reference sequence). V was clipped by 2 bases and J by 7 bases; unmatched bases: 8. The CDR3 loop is CASSLRQGTWEQYF. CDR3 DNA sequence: TGTGCCAGCAGCTTAAGACAGGGAACCTGGGAGCAGTACTTC.

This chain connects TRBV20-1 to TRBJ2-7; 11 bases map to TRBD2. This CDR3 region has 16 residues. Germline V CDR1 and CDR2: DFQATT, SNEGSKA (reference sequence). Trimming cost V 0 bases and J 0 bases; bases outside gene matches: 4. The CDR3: CSARDPLAGASYEQYF. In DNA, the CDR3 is TGCAGTGCTAGAGACCCACTAGCGGGAGCCTCCTACGAGCAGTACTTC.

CDR3: CATSTSRLAGNEQFF. In nucleotides, the CDR3 is TGTGCCACCAGCACGTCCCGACTAGCGGGAAATGAGCAGTTCTTC. The chain links TRBV15 to TRBJ2-1, with 11 bases fitting TRBD2. V lost 4 bases and J lost 7; bases outside the gene matches: 6. CDR3 length equals 15 residues. Germline CDR1 and CDR2: LNHNV and YYDKDF (reference sequence).

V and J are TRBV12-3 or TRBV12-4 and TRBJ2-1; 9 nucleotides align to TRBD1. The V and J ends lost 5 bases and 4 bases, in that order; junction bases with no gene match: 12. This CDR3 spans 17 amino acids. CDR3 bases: TGTGCCAGCAGTCAGGACAGGGGTAGCGATTGGTACAATGAGCAGTTCTTC. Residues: CASSQDRGSDWYNEQFF.

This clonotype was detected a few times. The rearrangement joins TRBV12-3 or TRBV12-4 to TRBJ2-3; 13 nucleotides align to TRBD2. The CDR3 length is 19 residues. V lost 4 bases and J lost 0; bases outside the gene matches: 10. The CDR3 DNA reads TGTGCCAGCAGTTCCTCGGGACTAGCGGGACTGTCCAGCACAGATACGCAGTATTTT. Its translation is CASSSSGLAGLSSTDTQYF.

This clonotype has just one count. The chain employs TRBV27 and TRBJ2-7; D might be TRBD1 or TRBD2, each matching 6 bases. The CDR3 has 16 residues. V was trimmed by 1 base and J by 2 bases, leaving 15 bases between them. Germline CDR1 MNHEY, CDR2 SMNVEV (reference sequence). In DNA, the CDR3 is TGTGCCAGCAGTTTATTTGGGGGGCGCGTCCCCTACGAGCAGTACTTC. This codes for CASSLFGGRVPYEQYF.

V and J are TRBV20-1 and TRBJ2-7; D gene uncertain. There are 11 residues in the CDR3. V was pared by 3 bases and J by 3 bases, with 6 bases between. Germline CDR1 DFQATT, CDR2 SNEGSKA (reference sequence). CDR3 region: CSASEVYEQYF. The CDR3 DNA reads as TGCAGTGCTAGTGAGGTCTACGAGCAGTACTTC.

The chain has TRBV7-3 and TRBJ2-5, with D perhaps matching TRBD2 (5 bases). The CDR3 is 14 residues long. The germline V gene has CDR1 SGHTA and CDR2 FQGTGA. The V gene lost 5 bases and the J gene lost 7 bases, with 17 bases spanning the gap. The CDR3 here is CASSPDYPTSTQYF. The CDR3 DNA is TGTGCCAGCAGCCCCGACTACCCAACCTCGACCCAGTACTTC.

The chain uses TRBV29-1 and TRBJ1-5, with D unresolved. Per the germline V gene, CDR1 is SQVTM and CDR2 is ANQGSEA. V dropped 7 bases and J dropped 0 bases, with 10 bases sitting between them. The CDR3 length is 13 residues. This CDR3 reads CSALANSNQPQHF. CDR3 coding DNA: TGCAGCGCCCTGGCGAATAGCAATCAGCCCCAGCATTTT.